This TCR beta chain was recorded in a study of blood T cell repertoires in COVID-19. Study-level background: Some COVID-19 samples were acute and others convalescent; all came from the United States, Italy and Spain. Nucleic acid was either cDNA or gDNA, and it came from T cells, B-cell-depleted T cells, or PBMCs.

As originally analysed: Amplifying reference gene primers gave estimates of nucleated cell counts. Sequenced by immunoSEQ multiplex PCR; TCRdb stores in-frame clones only, minus some. V and J calls and clone size are as listed in that table; D and trimming were resolved from the DNA. This sample has 200,000 to 250,000 clones; approximately 87% occur once, and the top ten carry about 2%. This CDR3 is 13 amino acids long. The V gene's germline CDR1 is MNHEY and CDR2 SVGEGT. Trimming took off 2 bases at V and 5 bases at J, with 9 bases between the two ends. Sequenced material: peripheral blood. This receptor was obtained from a woman between 45 and 60 years old with acute or convalescent COVID-19. The chain carries TRBV6-2 or TRBV6-3 and TRBJ1-2; D perhaps matches TRBD1 (5 bases). The CDR3 nucleotides are TGTGCCAGCAGTTACGAGTCAGGGTATGGCTACACCTTC. Amino acids: CASSYESGYGYTF.